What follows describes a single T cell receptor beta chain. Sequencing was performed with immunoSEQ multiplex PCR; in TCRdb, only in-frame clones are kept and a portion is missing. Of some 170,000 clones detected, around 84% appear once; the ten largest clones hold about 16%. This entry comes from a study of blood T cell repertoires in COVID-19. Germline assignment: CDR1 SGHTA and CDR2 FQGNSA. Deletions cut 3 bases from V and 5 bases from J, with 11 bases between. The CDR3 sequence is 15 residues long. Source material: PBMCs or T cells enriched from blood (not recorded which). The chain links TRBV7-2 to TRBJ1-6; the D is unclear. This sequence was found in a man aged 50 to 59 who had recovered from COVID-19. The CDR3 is CASSLGGGNNSPLHF. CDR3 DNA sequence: TGTGCCAGCAGCTTGGGAGGTGGTAATAATTCACCCCTCCACTTT.